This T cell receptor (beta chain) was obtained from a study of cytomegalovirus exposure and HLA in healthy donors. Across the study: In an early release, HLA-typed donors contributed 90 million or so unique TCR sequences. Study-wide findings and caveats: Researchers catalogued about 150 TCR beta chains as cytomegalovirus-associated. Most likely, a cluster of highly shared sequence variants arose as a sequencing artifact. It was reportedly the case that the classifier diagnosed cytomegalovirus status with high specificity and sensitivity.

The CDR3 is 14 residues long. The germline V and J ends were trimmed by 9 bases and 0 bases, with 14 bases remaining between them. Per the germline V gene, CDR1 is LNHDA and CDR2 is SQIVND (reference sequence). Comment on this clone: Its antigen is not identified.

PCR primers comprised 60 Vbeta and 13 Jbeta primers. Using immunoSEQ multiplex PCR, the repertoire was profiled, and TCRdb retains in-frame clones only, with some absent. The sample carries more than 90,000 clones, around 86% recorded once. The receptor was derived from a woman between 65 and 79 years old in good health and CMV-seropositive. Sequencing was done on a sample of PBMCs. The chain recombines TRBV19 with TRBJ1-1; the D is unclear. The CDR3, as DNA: TGTGCCAGCAACAAGGGCGGGCTGAACACTGAAGCTTTCTTT. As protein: CASNKGGLNTEAFF. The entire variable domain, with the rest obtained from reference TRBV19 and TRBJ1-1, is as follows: DGGITQSPKYLFRKEGQNVTLSCEQNLNHDAMYWYRQDPGQGLRLIYYSQIVNDFQKGDIAEGYSVSREKKESFPLTVTSAQKNPTAFYLCASNKGGLNTEAFFGQGTRLTVV.